This T cell receptor (beta chain) stems from a study of blood T cell repertoires in COVID-19. Study at large: Acute and convalescent COVID-19 specimens originated in the United States, Italy and Spain. T cells, B-cell-depleted T cells, or PBMCs provided the cDNA or gDNA that served as material.

The authors' processing: It was from reference gene primer amplification that nucleated cell counts were estimated. Clones were read by immunoSEQ multiplex PCR, and TCRdb kept only the in-frame ones, dropping some. That table is the source of V, J and clone size, and D and trimming were worked out from the DNA. The table has 300,000 to 400,000 clones, more than 75% seen once. This CDR3 has 18 residues. Trimming pared 3 bases from V and 0 bases from J, leaving 18 bases between. Germline CDR1 is MGHRA and CDR2 is YSYEKL. Material for sequencing was peripheral blood. This sequence was found in a human donor in a cohort sampled during active COVID-19. The rearrangement uses TRBV4-1 and TRBJ1-5, with D hard to call. This CDR3 reads CASSHNPRVVDSNQPQHF. CDR3 DNA sequence: TGCGCCAGCAGCCATAACCCTCGGGTGGTCGATAGCAATCAGCCCCAGCATTTT.